Listed below are T cell receptor beta chains from one sample, sequenced in a study of T-cell reconstitution after alpha-beta-depleted transplantation in children. TCRdb reanalysed the PCR reads using MiXCR and keeps one entry per CDR3 protein. This sample has nearly 250,000 distinct CDR3 sequences, with approximately 8.9% found just once. Here the sequenced sample was PBMCs, mostly from graft donor cells, taken 180 days after TCRalphabeta/CD19-depleted stem cell transplant. These TCRs come from a male patient between 10 and 17 years old who had a stem cell transplant for acute lymphoblastic leukemia, so the T cells may come from the graft donor. The CDR3 runs from the conserved cysteine through the conserved F or W. The D gene is left open where the match is weak. A row's size may be missing; if present it is once, few, many or a size class.

many	TRBV10-3	TRBJ1-1	TRBD1	CAISPADRAFMNTEAFF	TGTGCCATCAGTCCCGCGGACAGGGCGTTTATGAACACTGAAGCTTTCTTT
few	TRBV5-6	TRBJ1-1	-	CASSWRSGGTEAFF	TGTGCCAGCAGCTGGAGGTCCGGAGGCACTGAAGCTTTCTTT
many	TRBV5-1	TRBJ2-5	-	CASSLFQGGAYYQETQYF	TGCGCCAGCAGCTTGTTCCAGGGCGGGGCCTACTACCAAGAGACCCAGTACTTC
many	TRBV20-1	TRBJ2-2	TRBD2	CSAASGERTGELFF	TGCAGTGCCGCTAGCGGGGAGCGCACCGGGGAGCTGTTTTTT
-	TRBV7-9	TRBJ1-2	-	CASSLKQDYGYTF	TGTGCCAGCAGCTTAAAGCAGGACTATGGCTACACCTTC
many	TRBV20-1	TRBJ1-4	-	CSAIQGTNEKLFF	TGCAGTGCCATACAGGGTACTAATGAAAAACTGTTTTTT
many	TRBV29-1	TRBJ1-2	-	CSVVPAGDGYTF	TGCAGCGTTGTCCCCGCAGGCGATGGCTACACCTTC
many	TRBV5-1	TRBJ2-3	-	CASRTGRPLIQSDTQYF	TGCGCCAGCAGGACCGGGAGACCCCTTATACAATCAGATACGCAGTATTTT
many	TRBV11-2	TRBJ1-5	TRBD1	CASSKGQHQPQHF	TGTGCCAGCAGCAAGGGACAGCATCAGCCCCAGCATTTT
many	TRBV5-6	TRBJ2-3	TRBD1	CASSKHRGGTDTQYF	TGTGCCAGCAGTAAGCACAGGGGCGGCACAGATACGCAGTATTTT
many	TRBV2	TRBJ2-3	TRBD2	CASSEDGGGPRDTQYF	TGTGCCAGCAGTGAGGATGGGGGAGGGCCTAGAGATACGCAGTATTTT
many	TRBV4-2	TRBJ1-2	-	CASSQPFGAGYTF	TGTGCCAGCAGCCAACCCTTCGGAGCTGGCTACACCTTC
few	TRBV2	TRBJ2-7	TRBD1	CASYRPGTGAHEQYF	TGTGCCAGCTACCGTCCCGGGACAGGGGCCCACGAGCAGTACTTC
many	TRBV20-1	TRBJ1-4	-	CSALLPGPTNEKLFF	TGCAGTGCTCTCCTACCGGGCCCCACTAATGAAAAACTGTTTTTT
many	TRBV7-9	TRBJ2-5	TRBD2	CASSTGTSGHRQETQYF	TGTGCCAGCAGCACCGGGACTAGCGGGCATCGTCAAGAGACCCAGTACTTC
many	TRBV6-5	TRBJ1-2	-	CASSYYPPWAGGAYGYTF	TGTGCCAGCAGTTACTACCCCCCGTGGGCCGGTGGGGCCTATGGCTACACCTTC
many	TRBV7-3	TRBJ1-2	TRBD1	CASSPGTGSCYGYTF	TGTGCCAGCAGCCCCGGGACAGGGTCTTGCTATGGCTACACCTTC
many	TRBV3-1	TRBJ2-2	TRBD1	CASSQDPDRPTRETGELFF	TGTGCCAGCAGCCAAGATCCGGACAGGCCGACGAGGGAGACCGGGGAGCTGTTTTTT
many	TRBV12-3/TRBV12-4	TRBJ1-1	-	CASTPGQRNTEAFF	TGTGCCAGCACCCCCGGCCAAAGAAACACTGAAGCTTTCTTT
many	TRBV7-9	TRBJ1-5	-	CASSSTANQPQHF	TGTGCCAGCAGCTCGACTGCAAATCAGCCCCAGCATTTT
many	TRBV24-1	TRBJ2-5	TRBD1	CATSETGGEETQYF	TGTGCCACCAGTGAAACAGGGGGCGAAGAGACCCAGTACTTC
many	TRBV4-3	TRBJ2-2	-	CASSQDGTFTTGELFF	TGCGCCAGCAGCCAAGACGGGACTTTTACCACCGGGGAGCTGTTTTTT
many	TRBV5-1	TRBJ2-1	TRBD1	CASSRGGTGPYNEQFF	TGCGCCAGCAGCAGGGGGGGGACAGGGCCTTACAATGAGCAGTTCTTC
many	TRBV28	TRBJ1-2	-	CASSPETVGYGYTF	TGTGCCAGCAGCCCAGAGACAGTCGGCTATGGCTACACCTTC
many	TRBV20-1	TRBJ2-7	-	CSAQDGDSYEQYF	TGCAGTGCGCAAGACGGCGACTCCTACGAGCAGTACTTC
-	TRBV6-1	TRBJ1-5	-	CATTGRVSQPQHF	TGTGCCACCACGGGGAGGGTGAGTCAGCCCCAGCATTTT
many	TRBV29-1	TRBJ1-2	-	CSVLAREYGYTF	TGCAGCGTTTTGGCCCGAGAATATGGCTACACCTTC
many	TRBV3-1	TRBJ1-5	-	CASSQGGSGGNQPQHF	TGTGCCAGCAGCCAAGGAGGGTCTGGGGGCAATCAGCCCCAGCATTTT
many	TRBV9	TRBJ2-1	TRBD2	CASSAPLAGGAYNEQFF	TGTGCCAGCAGCGCTCCCCTAGCGGGAGGGGCCTACAATGAGCAGTTCTTC
many	TRBV7-6	TRBJ2-7	TRBD1	CASSRGTGGAYEQYF	TGTGCCAGCAGCCGCGGGACAGGGGGAGCCTACGAGCAGTACTTC
few	TRBV29-1	TRBJ2-5	TRBD2	CSVSGTSGGRGETQYF	TGCAGCGTTTCCGGGACTAGCGGGGGCCGGGGGGAGACCCAGTACTTC
many	TRBV5-8	TRBJ1-5	TRBD1	CASTFLTGGENQPQHF	TGTGCCAGCACTTTCCTGACAGGGGGCGAGAATCAGCCCCAGCATTTT
many	TRBV5-1	TRBJ2-5	-	CASSLEGGRETQYF	TGCGCCAGCAGCTTGGAAGGAGGACGAGAGACCCAGTACTTC
-	TRBV11-2	TRBJ2-5	TRBD2	CASSPLTSKLHQYF	TGTGCCAGCAGCCCCTTGACTAGCAAATTGCACCAGTACTTC
many	TRBV4-2	TRBJ2-3	-	CASSQDLLQATDTQYF	TGTGCCAGCAGCCAAGACCTCCTCCAGGCCACAGATACGCAGTATTTT
few	TRBV4-1	TRBJ1-1	TRBD1	CASSQDSRGTVTKAFF	TGCGCCAGCAGCCAAGATTCCAGGGGGACGGTGACAAAAGCTTTCTTT
many	TRBV29-1	TRBJ2-7	-	CSVEGDNSYEQYF	TGCAGCGTTGAAGGGGACAATTCCTACGAGCAGTACTTC
many	TRBV28	TRBJ1-6	-	CASSPRQDGGYNSPLHF	TGTGCCAGCAGTCCAAGACAGGACGGCGGATATAATTCACCCCTCCACTTT
many	TRBV7-8	TRBJ2-3	TRBD2	CASSPTSGGAWSTDTQYF	TGTGCCAGCAGCCCGACTAGCGGGGGGGCTTGGAGCACAGATACGCAGTATTTT
many	TRBV12-3/TRBV12-4	TRBJ2-7	-	CASSLLGPPVQYF	TGTGCCAGCAGTTTACTCGGGCCCCCCGTGCAGTACTTC
many	TRBV9	TRBJ1-3	TRBD1	CASSSPRGTGSEDTIYF	TGTGCCAGCAGCAGCCCAAGAGGGACAGGCTCCGAGGACACCATATATTTT
-	TRBV12-3/TRBV12-4	TRBJ2-1	-	CASSLFRANNEQFF	TGTGCCAGCAGTTTGTTCCGAGCTAACAATGAGCAGTTCTTC
-	TRBV11-2	TRBJ2-5	-	CASSLDFWEGGGETQYF	TGTGCCAGCAGCTTAGATTTTTGGGAGGGGGGCGGGGAGACCCAGTACTTC
many	TRBV5-1	TRBJ2-1	-	CASSIRPWEDNEQFF	TGCGCCAGCAGCATCCGACCCTGGGAGGACAATGAGCAGTTCTTC
many	TRBV12-3/TRBV12-4	TRBJ2-7	-	CASSPIAGQGYYEQYF	TGTGCCAGCAGTCCAATAGCGGGACAGGGATACTACGAGCAGTACTTC
many	TRBV28	TRBJ1-1	-	CASSLEGRYTEAFF	TGTGCCAGCAGTTTAGAGGGGCGGTACACTGAAGCTTTCTTT
many	TRBV20-1	TRBJ2-1	-	CSASLGSSLRNEQFF	TGCAGTGCTAGCCTCGGGAGTAGTTTAAGGAATGAGCAGTTCTTC